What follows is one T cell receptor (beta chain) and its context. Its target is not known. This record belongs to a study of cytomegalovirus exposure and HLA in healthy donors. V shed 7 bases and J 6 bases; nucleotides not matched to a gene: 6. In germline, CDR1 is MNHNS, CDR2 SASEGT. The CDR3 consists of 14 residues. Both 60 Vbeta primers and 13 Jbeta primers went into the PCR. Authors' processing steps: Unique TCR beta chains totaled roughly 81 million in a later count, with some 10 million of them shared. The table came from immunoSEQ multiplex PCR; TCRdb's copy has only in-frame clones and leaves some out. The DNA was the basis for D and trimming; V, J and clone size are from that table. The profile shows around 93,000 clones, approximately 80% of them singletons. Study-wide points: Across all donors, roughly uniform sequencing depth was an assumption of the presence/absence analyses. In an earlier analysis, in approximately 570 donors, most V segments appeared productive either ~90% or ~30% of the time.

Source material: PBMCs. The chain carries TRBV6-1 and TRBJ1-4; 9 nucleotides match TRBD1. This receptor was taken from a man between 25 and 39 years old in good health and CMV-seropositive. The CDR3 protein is CASIKGQGHEKLFF. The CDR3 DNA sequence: TGTGCCAGCATCAAGGGACAGGGACATGAAAAACTGTTTTTT.